The 31 T cell receptor beta chains reported below all come from one sample, sequenced in a study of cytomegalovirus exposure and HLA in healthy donors. PCR was performed using 60 Vbeta and 13 Jbeta primers. The data were produced by immunoSEQ multiplex PCR, yet TCRdb's version contains in-frame clones alone and is incomplete. This specimen shows 150,000 or so clones; the ten leading clones hold about 1.6%. Sequencing was performed on PBMCs. These receptor sequences come from a woman aged 50 to 60 in good health and CMV-seronegative.

The V call is TRBV7-3, the J call TRBJ1-1; perhaps TRBD1 as D (5 bases). Germline assignment: CDR1 SGHTA and CDR2 FQGTGA. The CDR3 is 13 amino acids. Between the trimmed V and J ends, which lost 5 bases and 3 bases, there was a span of 10 bases. The CDR3 region is CASSLGGDTEAFF. In DNA, the CDR3 is TGTGCCAGCAGCCTCGGGGGGGACACTGAAGCTTTCTTT.

This chain joins TRBV29-1 and TRBJ1-1, with TRBD1 matching over 7 bases. The V gene's germline CDR1 is SQVTM and CDR2 ANQGSEA. V gave up 2 bases and J gave up 4 bases; unmatched junction bases: 7. The CDR3 runs to 14 residues. The CDR3 coding sequence is TGCAGCGTTGAAATAGGAGGGGGCGGCACTGAAGCTTTCTTT. This translates into CSVEIGGGGTEAFF.

The gene calls are TRBV4-1 and TRBJ2-7; D may be TRBD1 (6 bases). The CDR3 consists of 20 residues. V lost 0 bases and J lost 0, with 24 bases in between. Germline CDR1 and CDR2: MGHRA and YSYEKL. The CDR3 sequence: CASSQDLNYPNLGASYEQYF. The CDR3 DNA follows: TGCGCCAGCAGCCAAGATTTGAATTACCCGAACCTGGGGGCCTCCTACGAGCAGTACTTC.

The chain joins TRBV21-1 to TRBJ2-7; the table calls TRBD1, which could not be checked here. TRBV21-1 represents a pseudogene. This CDR3 region has 11 residues. CDR3 nucleotides: TGTGCCAGCAGCCCCAGGGAAGGTATAAGGTTC. Protein product: CASSPREGIRF.

This chain connects TRBV6-1 to TRBJ1-3; a possible D gene is TRBD1 (5 bases). V was trimmed by 6 bases and J by 7 bases, leaving 13 bases between them. The germline V gene encodes CDR1 MNHNS and CDR2 SASEGT. The CDR3 covers 13 residues. CDR3 in amino acids: CASREQAFNTIYF. The CDR3 region has the DNA TGTGCCAGCAGGGAACAGGCTTTCAACACCATATATTTT.

The rearrangement links TRBV30 to TRBJ2-1, with TRBD2 matching over 8 bases. The germline V gene encodes CDR1 GTSNPN and CDR2 SVGIG (reference sequence). With V trimmed by 0 bases and J by 0 bases, 7 bases remained unmatched. The CDR3 extends over 17 amino acids. This CDR3 is CAWSVSWLAGSYNEQFF. CDR3 nucleotides: TGTGCCTGGAGTGTATCCTGGCTAGCGGGCTCCTACAATGAGCAGTTCTTC.

The V gene is TRBV6-5, the J gene TRBJ2-7, with TRBD2 identical over 7 bases. The length of the CDR3 is 15 residues. CDR1 and CDR2 (germline): MNHEY, SVGAGI. V shed 6 bases, J shed 1 base, and the junction held 9 bases outside the gene matches. The CDR3 sequence is CASRHTASGSYEQYF. CDR3 nucleotide sequence: TGTGCCAGCAGGCACACGGCTAGCGGATCCTACGAGCAGTACTTC.

This chain joins TRBV7-2 and TRBJ1-5, with 7 bases that match TRBD1. Germline V lookup: CDR1 SGHTA, CDR2 FQGNSA. V was clipped by 4 bases and J by 7 bases; unmatched bases: 7. The CDR3 consists of 14 residues. CDR3 loop: CASSWTGKGQPQHF. Here the CDR3 DNA reads TGTGCCAGCAGCTGGACAGGAAAGGGGCAGCCCCAGCATTTT. Combining the CDR3 with reference TRBV7-2 and TRBJ1-5 gives the whole variable domain GAGVSQSPSNKVTEKGKDVELRCDPISGHTALYWYRQSLGQGLEFLIYFQGNSAPDKSGLPSDRFSAERTGGSVSTLTIQRTQQEDSAVYLCASSWTGKGQPQHFGDGTRLSIL.

The chain uses TRBV4-1 and TRBJ2-7; 8 positions match TRBD2. Losses at the gene ends were 4 bases for V and 2 bases for J; bases not matched to a gene: 7. CDR3 length: 15 amino acids. Per germline, CDR1 MGHRA and CDR2 YSYEKL. CDR3 sequence reads: CASSLTSGSAYEQYF. DNA for the CDR3: TGCGCCAGCAGCCTTACCAGCGGGAGCGCCTACGAGCAGTACTTC.

The genes are TRBV9 and TRBJ1-3, with 9 bases that match TRBD1. The CDR3 totals 16 residues. Germline V gives CDR1 SGDLS, CDR2 YYNGEE. The V segment lost 0 bases and the J segment 0 bases; nucleotides outside the gene matches: 1. The CDR3 reads CASSVGDRASGNTIYF. The CDR3 bases are TGTGCCAGCAGCGTAGGGGACAGGGCCTCTGGAAACACCATATATTTT.

Concerning this clone itself: Other DNA sequences within the sample encode an identical CDR3. This chain connects TRBV18 to TRBJ2-7, with D unresolved. This CDR3 region has 13 residues. The germline V and J ends were trimmed by 3 bases and 0 bases, with 6 bases remaining between them. Looked up from germline, CDR1 is KGHSH and CDR2 is LQKENI. The CDR3 bases are TGTGCCAGCTCACCCACTGGCTCCTACGAGCAGTACTTC. Its translation is CASSPTGSYEQYF.

The chain joins TRBV4-3 to TRBJ2-1, with 11 bases matching TRBD2. J lost 8 bases, V lost 0 bases, and 15 bases had no gene match. This CDR3 is 19 amino acids long. Germline-derived CDR1 and CDR2 are LGHNA and YSLEER. CDR3 nucleotide sequence: TGCGCCAGCAGCCAAGATATGTGGAAGGGGACTAGCGGAAGTCATGAGCAGTTCTTC. It yields the protein CASSQDMWKGTSGSHEQFF.

Written as DNA, the CDR3 is TGTGCCAGCAGCCCGGGGGAGACCCAGTACTTC. Translation: CASSPGETQYF. This chain uses TRBV7-8 with TRBJ2-5; D is perhaps TRBD2 (5 bases). The CDR3 contains 11 residues. Trimming took 5 bases from V and 5 from J, leaving 6 bases between them. Germline CDR1 is SGHVS and CDR2 is FQNEAQ.

This chain links TRBV4-3 with TRBJ2-7, with a tentative D call TRBD2 (6 bases). The V gene's germline CDR1 is LGHNA and CDR2 YSLEER. V was cut by 3 bases and J by 2 bases, with 17 bases left in between. This CDR3 is built from 16 residues. As DNA, the CDR3 is TGCGCCAGCAGCCAGCGAACCGGGACTGGGGCCTACGAGCAGTACTTC. Its translation is CASSQRTGTGAYEQYF.

The gene calls are TRBV5-1 and TRBJ2-3; D is ambiguous. CDR1 is SGHRS and CDR2 is YFSETQ in the germline V gene. The germline V and J ends were trimmed by 0 bases and 0 bases, with 8 bases remaining between them. This CDR3 region has 15 residues. The CDR3 DNA reads TGCGCCAGCAGCTTGGTTCAGACTAGCACAGATACGCAGTATTTT. It specifies CASSLVQTSTDTQYF.

This chain joins TRBV5-6 and TRBJ1-1, with 10 positions matching TRBD1. CDR1 and CDR2 (germline): SGHDT, YYEEEE. The CDR3 is made up of 16 amino acids. V was clipped by 4 bases and J by 5 bases; unmatched bases: 11. The CDR3 loop is CASSPRDRGLGTEAFF. The DNA of the CDR3 is TGTGCCAGCAGCCCCCGGGACAGGGGATTGGGGACTGAAGCTTTCTTT.

The V call is TRBV19, the J call TRBJ1-2; D is perhaps TRBD1 (5 bases). This CDR3 has 12 residues. Trimming removed 5 bases at V and 8 bases at J, with 12 bases between. Germline V gene lookup returns CDR1 LNHDA and CDR2 SQIVND (reference sequence). The CDR3: CASSSSTVGYTF. CDR3 bases: TGTGCCAGTAGTTCTTCGACAGTAGGCTACACCTTC.

The rearrangement uses TRBV2 and TRBJ2-7; a weak D match, TRBD2 (6 bases). The CDR3 has 15 residues. V shed 8 bases and J shed 1 base, with 18 bases lying between them. Per germline, CDR1 SNHLY and CDR2 FYNNEI. The CDR3 region is CASAGGGGQSYEQYF. The DNA of the CDR3 is TGTGCCAGCGCCGGGGGAGGCGGGCAATCCTACGAGCAGTACTTC.

The V call is TRBV19, the J call TRBJ2-2; D call uncertain. Trimming removed 4 bases from V and 1 base from J, with 10 bases in between. Looked up from germline, CDR1 is LNHDA and CDR2 is SQIVND (reference sequence). The CDR3 is made up of 15 amino acids. The CDR3 is CASSNRVLNTGELFF. For the CDR3, the DNA is TGTGCCAGTAGTAACCGGGTTCTGAACACCGGGGAGCTGTTTTTT.

This chain joins TRBV4-1 and TRBJ2-2; 12 positions match TRBD2. Germline CDR1 reads MGHRA; CDR2 reads YSYEKL. The CDR3 length is 17 residues. J gave up 7 bases and V 4 bases, and 10 bases lay outside the gene matches. The CDR3 DNA reads TGCGCCAGCAGCCCAGGACTAGCGGGGATTCGGGACGGGGAGCTGTTTTTT. Its translation: CASSPGLAGIRDGELFF.

The chain joins TRBV4-2 to TRBJ2-5; 10 positions agree with TRBD2. CDR3 length: 15 residues. Losses at the gene ends were 0 bases for V and 3 bases for J; bases not matched to a gene: 1. Germline CDR1 and CDR2: LGHNA and YNFKEQ. CDR3 sequence: CASSQDGTSEETQYF. CDR3 DNA sequence: TGTGCCAGCAGCCAAGATGGGACTAGCGAAGAGACCCAGTACTTC.

V is TRBV9 and J is TRBJ2-2; D is perhaps TRBD2 (6 bases). V was trimmed by 4 bases and J by 0 bases, leaving 10 bases between them. CDR1 and CDR2 from the germline V gene are SGDLS and YYNGEE. The CDR3 loop spans 15 amino acids. The CDR3 loop reads CASSLGGANTGELFF. CDR3 DNA: TGTGCCAGCAGCCTCGGAGGGGCGAACACCGGGGAGCTGTTTTTT.

V usage is TRBV19 and J usage is TRBJ2-7, with 8 bases identical to TRBD2. The CDR3 loop spans 15 amino acids. Losses at the gene ends were 6 bases for V and 2 bases for J; bases not matched to a gene: 9. Germline lookup yields CDR1 LNHDA and CDR2 SQIVND (reference sequence). CDR3 sequence: CASSLGLAAAYEQYF. In DNA, the CDR3 is TGTGCCAGTAGCCTCGGACTAGCAGCGGCCTACGAGCAGTACTTC.

V usage is TRBV30 and J usage is TRBJ2-5; D gene unclear. CDR3 length equals 11 residues. The germline CDR1 and CDR2 sequences are GTSNPN and SVGIG (reference sequence). Trimming stripped 3 bases from V and 2 bases from J, with 4 bases between. The CDR3, as DNA: TGTGCCTGGAGCCAACAAGAGACCCAGTACTTC. As protein: CAWSQQETQYF.

The J gene is TRBJ2-1, the V gene TRBV7-6, with 12 nucleotides matching TRBD1. This CDR3 has 14 amino acids. Germline loops: CDR1 SGHVS, CDR2 FNYEAQ. Germline trimming cut 5 bases from V and 10 bases from J; bases unmatched to any gene: 6. The chain's CDR3 is CASSPGTGGQEQFF. Written as DNA, the CDR3 is TGTGCCAGCAGCCCCGGGACAGGGGGCCAGGAGCAGTTCTTC.

The chain has TRBV14 and TRBJ2-5; D perhaps matches TRBD1 (6 bases). Germline lookup yields CDR1 SGHDN and CDR2 FVKESK. The V and J ends lost 5 bases and 5 bases respectively, with 15 bases between them. The CDR3 length is 14 residues. As DNA, the CDR3 is TGTGCCAGCAGCGACACAGGGATATCGGAGACCCAGTACTTC. It yields the protein CASSDTGISETQYF.

The gene calls are TRBV2 and TRBJ1-4; D is undetermined. Germline V gene lookup returns CDR1 SNHLY and CDR2 FYNNEI. The length of the CDR3 is 12 residues. Trimming removed 3 bases from V and 10 bases from J, with 9 bases in between. CDR3 nucleotides: TGTGCCAGCAGTGAGAGGCTGGGAAAACTGTTTTTT. Translated: CASSERLGKLFF.

The V and J genes are TRBV19 and TRBJ1-5; TRBD1 matches 7 bases. The germline gives CDR1 LNHDA, CDR2 SQIVND (reference sequence). The CDR3 loop spans 17 amino acids. V was clipped by 3 bases and J by 0 bases; unmatched bases: 8. The CDR3 region is CASSMNGDSYSNQPQHF. The CDR3 DNA follows: TGTGCCAGTAGTATGAATGGGGACAGCTATAGCAATCAGCCCCAGCATTTT.

V usage is TRBV2 and J usage is TRBJ2-7; a possible D gene is TRBD1 (6 bases). CDR1 and CDR2 from the germline V gene are SNHLY and FYNNEI. The CDR3 is made up of 15 amino acids. Trimming pared 6 bases from V and 2 bases from J, leaving 17 bases between. The CDR3 sequence: CASSPLQGTTYEQYF. The CDR3 coding sequence is TGTGCCAGCAGCCCTTTACAGGGAACGACCTACGAGCAGTACTTC.

The chain has TRBV19 and TRBJ2-5; 7 bases map to TRBD2. The CDR3 is 14 amino acids. From germline, CDR1 is LNHDA and CDR2 SQIVND (reference sequence). V shed 5 bases and J 2 bases; nucleotides not matched to a gene: 5. CDR3 sequence (DNA): TGTGCCAGTAGTCATCAGGGACTACAAGAGACCCAGTACTTC. This codes for CASSHQGLQETQYF. Using reference TRBV19 and TRBJ2-5 for the parts outside the CDR3, the full variable domain is DGGITQSPKYLFRKEGQNVTLSCEQNLNHDAMYWYRQDPGQGLRLIYYSQIVNDFQKGDIAEGYSVSREKKESFPLTVTSAQKNPTAFYLCASSHQGLQETQYFGPGTRLLVL.

Comment on this clone: This CDR3 is also generated by other DNA sequences in the sample. V and J are TRBV30 and TRBJ1-2; D is uncertain. The CDR3 is 12 amino acids. V lost 1 base and J lost 3, with 6 bases in between. Germline CDR1 is GTSNPN and CDR2 is SVGIG (reference sequence). DNA of the CDR3: TGTGCCTGGAGTGGAGGCGACTATGGCTACACCTTC. Its translation is CAWSGGDYGYTF.